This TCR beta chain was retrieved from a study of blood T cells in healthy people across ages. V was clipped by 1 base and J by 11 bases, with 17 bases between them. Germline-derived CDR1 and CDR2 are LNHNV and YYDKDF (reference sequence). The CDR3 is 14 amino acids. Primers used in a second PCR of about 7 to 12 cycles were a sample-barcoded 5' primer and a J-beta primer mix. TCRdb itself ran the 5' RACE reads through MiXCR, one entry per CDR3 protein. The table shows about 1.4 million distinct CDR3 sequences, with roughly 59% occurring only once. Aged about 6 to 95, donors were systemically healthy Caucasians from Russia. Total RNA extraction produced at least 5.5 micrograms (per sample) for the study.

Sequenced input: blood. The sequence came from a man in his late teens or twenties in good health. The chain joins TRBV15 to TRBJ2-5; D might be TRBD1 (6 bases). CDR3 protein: CATSRGGQPGEQYF. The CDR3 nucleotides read TGTGCCACCAGCAGAGGTGGACAGCCTGGGGAGCAGTACTTC.